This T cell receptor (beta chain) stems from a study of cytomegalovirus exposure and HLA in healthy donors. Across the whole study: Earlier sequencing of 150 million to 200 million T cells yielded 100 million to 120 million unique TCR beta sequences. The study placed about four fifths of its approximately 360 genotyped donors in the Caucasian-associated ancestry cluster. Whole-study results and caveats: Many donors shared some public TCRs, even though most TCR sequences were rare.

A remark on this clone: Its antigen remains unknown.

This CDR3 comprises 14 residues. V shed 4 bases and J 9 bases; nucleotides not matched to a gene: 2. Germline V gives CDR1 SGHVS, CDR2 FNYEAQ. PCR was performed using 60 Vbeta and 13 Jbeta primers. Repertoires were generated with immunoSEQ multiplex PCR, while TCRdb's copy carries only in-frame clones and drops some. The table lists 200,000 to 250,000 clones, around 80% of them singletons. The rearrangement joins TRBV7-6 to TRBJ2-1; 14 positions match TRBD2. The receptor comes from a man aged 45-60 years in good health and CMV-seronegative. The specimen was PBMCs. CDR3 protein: CASSSGLAGGEQFF. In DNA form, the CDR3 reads TGTGCCAGCAGCTCCGGACTAGCGGGAGGTGAGCAGTTCTTC.